This T cell receptor (beta chain) originates from a study of blood T cells in healthy people across ages. The CDR3 loop spans 14 amino acids. V was cut by 4 bases and J by 8 bases, with 17 bases left in between. Germline V CDR1 and CDR2: DFQATT, SNEGSKA (reference sequence). Combining a sample-barcoded 5' primer with a J-beta primer mix, a second PCR ran for roughly 7 to 12 cycles. TCRdb called the 5' RACE reads again in MiXCR, with one record for every CDR3 protein. The sample has roughly 550,000 distinct CDR3 sequences, about 25% seen once. The same data also contributed to another study, on T cells of mothers and their children. From that study: The M1S primer of the second PCR added sample barcodes and 2-4 random nucleotides. Biologically related mothers and children overlapped slightly more than unrelated pairs, a non-significant difference.

Sequenced sample: blood. V and J are TRBV20-1 and TRBJ1-4; tentatively, D is TRBD1 (5 bases). The receptor was isolated from a boy younger than 18 in good health. Written as DNA, the CDR3 is TGCAGTGCTAAAGAACCGGGACCTGGCGAAAAACTGTTTTTT. Translating gives CSAKEPGPGEKLFF.